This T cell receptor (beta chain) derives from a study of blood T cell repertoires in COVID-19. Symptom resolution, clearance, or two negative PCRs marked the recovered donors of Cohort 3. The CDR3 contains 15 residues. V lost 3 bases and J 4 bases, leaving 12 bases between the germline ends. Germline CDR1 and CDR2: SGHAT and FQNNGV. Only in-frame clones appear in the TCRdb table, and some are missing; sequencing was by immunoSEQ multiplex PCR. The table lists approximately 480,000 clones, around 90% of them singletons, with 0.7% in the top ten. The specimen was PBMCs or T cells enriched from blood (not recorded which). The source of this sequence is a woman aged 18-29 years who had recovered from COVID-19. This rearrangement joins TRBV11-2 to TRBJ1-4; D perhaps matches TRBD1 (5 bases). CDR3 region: CASSFQTDFNEKLFF. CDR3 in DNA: TGTGCCAGCAGCTTCCAGACAGATTTTAATGAAAAACTGTTTTTT. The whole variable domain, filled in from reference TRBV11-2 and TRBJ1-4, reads EAGVAQSPRYKIIEKRQSVAFWCNPISGHATLYWYQQILGQGPKLLIQFQNNGVVDDSQLPKDRFSAERLKGVDSTLKIQPAKLEDSAVYLCASSFQTDFNEKLFFGSGTQLSVL.